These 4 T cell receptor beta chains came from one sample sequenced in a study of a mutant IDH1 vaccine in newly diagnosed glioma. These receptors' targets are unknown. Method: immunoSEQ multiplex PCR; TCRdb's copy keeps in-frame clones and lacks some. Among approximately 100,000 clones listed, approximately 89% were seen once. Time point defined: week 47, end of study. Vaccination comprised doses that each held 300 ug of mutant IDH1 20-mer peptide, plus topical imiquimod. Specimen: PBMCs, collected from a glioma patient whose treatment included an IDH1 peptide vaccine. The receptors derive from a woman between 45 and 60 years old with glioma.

The CDR3 loop reads CAWSYRGARGNEQFF. In DNA, the CDR3 is TGTGCCTGGTCCTACAGGGGGGCGCGGGGCAATGAGCAGTTCTTC. The chain employs TRBV21-1 and TRBJ2-1; TRBD1, as called in the table, went unchecked against the DNA. TRBV21-1 is a documented pseudogene. This CDR3 is 15 amino acids long.

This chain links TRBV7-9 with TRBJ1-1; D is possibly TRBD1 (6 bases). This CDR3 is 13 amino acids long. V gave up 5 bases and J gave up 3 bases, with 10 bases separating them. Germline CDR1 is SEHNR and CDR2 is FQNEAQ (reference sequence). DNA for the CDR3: TGTGCCAGCAGCCTGACAGGTTACACTGAAGCTTTCTTT. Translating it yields CASSLTGYTEAFF.

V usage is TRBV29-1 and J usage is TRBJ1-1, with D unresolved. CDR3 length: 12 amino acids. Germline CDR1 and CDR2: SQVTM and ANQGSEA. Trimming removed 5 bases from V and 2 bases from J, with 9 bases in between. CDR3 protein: CSVRPANTEAFF. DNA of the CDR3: TGCAGCGTTCGGCCAGCAAACACTGAAGCTTTCTTT. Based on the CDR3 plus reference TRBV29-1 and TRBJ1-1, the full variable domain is SAVISQKPSRDICQRGTSLTIQCQVDSQVTMMFWYRQQPGQSLTLIATANQGSEATYESGFVIDKFPISRPNLTFSTLTVSNMSPEDSSIYLCSVRPANTEAFFGQGTRLTVV.

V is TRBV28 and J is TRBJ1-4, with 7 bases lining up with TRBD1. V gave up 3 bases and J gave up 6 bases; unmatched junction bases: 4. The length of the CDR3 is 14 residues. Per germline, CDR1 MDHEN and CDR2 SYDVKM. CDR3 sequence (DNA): TGTGCCAGCAGTTTGCCTGGGACAGATGAAAAACTGTTTTTT. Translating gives CASSLPGTDEKLFF.